This TCR beta chain is from a study of Ad26.COV2.S vaccination and SARS-CoV-2 variants. Study information: The donor participated in the COV1001 trial, in its Ad26.COV2.S arm.

Clones were sequenced by immunoSEQ multiplex PCR, and TCRdb holds only the in-frame ones, with some missing. The sample has 410,000 or so clones; 80% to 95% are singletons. The study, taken as a whole, reports: There was reportedly substantial breadth in spike-specific CD8+ and CD4+ T cell responses after vaccination.

To note about this clone: Its antigen remains unidentified.

This CDR3 has 14 amino acids. V was clipped by 3 bases and J by 3 bases, with 12 bases between them. Per germline, CDR1 MNHEY and CDR2 SMNVEV (reference sequence). Documented treatment: 15 to 20 received Ad26.COV2.S at low or high dose, single or two shots; five or six received placebo; per-sample allocation not given. Collection of samples fell on day 63 after the first vaccine or placebo injection. Sequenced material: peripheral blood, taken in a trial of Ad26.COV2.S vaccine versus placebo. The V and J genes are TRBV27 and TRBJ2-7; D may be TRBD1 (5 bases). The sequence came from a person aged 18-60 years who received the Ad26.COV2.S COVID-19 vaccine or a placebo. The CDR3 sequence: CASSFRQDNYEQYF. For the CDR3, the DNA is TGTGCCAGCAGTTTTCGGCAGGACAACTACGAGCAGTACTTC.